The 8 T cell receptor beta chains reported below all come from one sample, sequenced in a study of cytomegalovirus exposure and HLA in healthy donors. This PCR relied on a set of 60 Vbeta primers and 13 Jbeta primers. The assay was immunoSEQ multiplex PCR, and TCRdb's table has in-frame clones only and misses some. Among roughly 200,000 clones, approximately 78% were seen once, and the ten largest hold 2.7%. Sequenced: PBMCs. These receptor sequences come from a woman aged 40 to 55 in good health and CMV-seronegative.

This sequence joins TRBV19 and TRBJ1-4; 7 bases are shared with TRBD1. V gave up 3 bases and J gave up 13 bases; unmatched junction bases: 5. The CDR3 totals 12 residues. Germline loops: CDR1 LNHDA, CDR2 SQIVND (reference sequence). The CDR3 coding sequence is TGTGCCAGTAGTATGAGGGGGCAAGGACTGTTTTTT. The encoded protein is CASSMRGQGLFF.

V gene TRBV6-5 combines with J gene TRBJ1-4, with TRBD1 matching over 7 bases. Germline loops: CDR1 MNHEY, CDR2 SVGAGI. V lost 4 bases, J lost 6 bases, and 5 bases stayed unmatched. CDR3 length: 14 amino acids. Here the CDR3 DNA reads TGTGCCAGCAGTTCGACAGGGAGCTATGAAAAACTGTTTTTT. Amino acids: CASSSTGSYEKLFF.

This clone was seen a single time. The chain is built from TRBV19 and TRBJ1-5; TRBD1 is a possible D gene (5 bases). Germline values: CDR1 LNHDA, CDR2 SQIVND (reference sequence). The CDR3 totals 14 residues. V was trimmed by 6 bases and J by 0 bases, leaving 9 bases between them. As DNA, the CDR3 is TGTGCCAGTAGCGGACATAATAGCAATCAGCCCCAGCATTTT. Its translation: CASSGHNSNQPQHF.

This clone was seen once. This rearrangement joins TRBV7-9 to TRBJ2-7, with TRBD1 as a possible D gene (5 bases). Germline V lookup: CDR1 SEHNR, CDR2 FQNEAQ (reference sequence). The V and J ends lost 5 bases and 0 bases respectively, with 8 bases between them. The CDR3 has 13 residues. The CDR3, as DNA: TGTGCCAGCAGCCCGACAGCCTCCTACGAGCAGTACTTC. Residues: CASSPTASYEQYF.

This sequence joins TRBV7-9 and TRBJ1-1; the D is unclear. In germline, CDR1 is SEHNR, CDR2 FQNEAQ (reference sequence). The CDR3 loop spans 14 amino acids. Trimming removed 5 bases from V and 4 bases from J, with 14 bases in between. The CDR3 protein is CASSPRQASTEAFF. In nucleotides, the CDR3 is TGTGCCAGCAGCCCAAGGCAGGCATCCACTGAAGCTTTCTTT.

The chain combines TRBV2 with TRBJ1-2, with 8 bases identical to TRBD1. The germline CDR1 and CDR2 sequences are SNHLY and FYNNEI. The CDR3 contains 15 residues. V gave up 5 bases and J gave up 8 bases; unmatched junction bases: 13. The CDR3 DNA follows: TGTGCCAGCAGTTCTACCGGACAGGGCCTTCAAGGCTACACCTTC. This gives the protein CASSSTGQGLQGYTF.

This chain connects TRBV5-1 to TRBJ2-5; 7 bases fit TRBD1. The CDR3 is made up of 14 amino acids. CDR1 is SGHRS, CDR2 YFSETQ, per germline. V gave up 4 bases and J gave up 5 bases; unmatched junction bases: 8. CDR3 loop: CASSIGTAVETQYF. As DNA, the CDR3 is TGCGCCAGCAGCATTGGGACAGCTGTGGAGACCCAGTACTTC.

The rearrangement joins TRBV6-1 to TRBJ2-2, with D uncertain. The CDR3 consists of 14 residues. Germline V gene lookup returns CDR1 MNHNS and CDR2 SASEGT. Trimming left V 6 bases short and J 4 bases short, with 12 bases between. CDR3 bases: TGTGCCAGCAGACCGAACAGTCCCACCGGGGAGCTGTTTTTT. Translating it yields CASRPNSPTGELFF.